Sequencing of this T cell receptor beta chain was carried out in a study of human T cells and chemical hapten exposure listed by TCRdb under 2021. Turning to the overall study: For sensitization, 2% DPC in acetone was applied to a 2 cm by 2 cm area of upper inner arm skin. Throughout the approximately 26-week study period, patients were also given weekly therapeutic DPC doses on the scalp. Patch tests used Finn chambers with 0.01% DPC on the upper back, scored after 6 days by International Contact Dermatitis Research Group standards. Most of the patients in the cohort were female, and the cohort covered alopecia areata with under or over 50% scalp involvement, alopecia totalis and alopecia universalis. Libraries were pooled for sequencing, and variation in per-sample TCR yields was attributed mainly to small differences in library volumes within the pool. The study tracked peripheral blood TCR repertoire changes in vivo during primary and secondary sensitization to the hapten diphenylcyclopropenone (DPC) in alopecia patients. Patient blood was sampled pre-sensitization (week 0) and at 2, 6 and about 24 weeks after DPC sensitization. Blood for TCR sequencing was provided by twenty-nine alopecia patients at one to four time points (pre-sensitization, 2, 6 and 24 weeks). The research as a whole found: Significantly more large CDR3 similarity clusters were formed by expanded TCRs than by pre-sensitization or healthy control sets, consistent with antigen-driven responses. The number of PT1 expanded TCRs positively correlated with patch test score, significant at thresholds 8, 16 and 32 but not 4. Alopecia, a presumed autoimmune disease, was present in all patients, so the immune response of the patients might differ from that of healthy individuals. After repeated subsampling, changes were observed in the strength of the expansion versus patch-test correlation and in the threshold at which the correlation became significant. The number of TCRs above 1 in 1000 frequency did not change with DPC sensitization; there was no evidence of global repertoire structure alterations.

About this clonotype itself: Its binding antigen is unknown. Within one base of it there is no much larger clone, and no base qualities were kept.

The protocol used for the library was RACE. The reads were generated on a NextSeq 500. During library preparation, unique molecular identifiers were attached to individual cDNA molecules so that TCRs could be counted quantitatively and reproducibly. For every blood RNA sample, sequencing covered both the TCR alpha and TCR beta chains. In the original analysis: The median number of TCRs per sample was approximately 93,000, ranging from about 20,000 to 690,600. The Decombinator software suite was used to annotate the V, J and CDR3 of the TCR reads. For the PS versus PT1 abundance plots, all samples were subsampled to the same number of TCRs (28,000). Expanded TCRs were defined as absent before sensitization and observed at least eight times at the 2-week time point. TCRdb applied fastp at Q25 and MiXCR to the public reads, then kept only in-frame beta chains. CDR3 protein sequences are deduplicated, and each keeps its most common genes and DNA. None of the V and J calls come from the authors' own analysis; TCRdb made them. This sample gives some 300,000 distinct CDR3 sequences in total; around 5.5% of them show up just once. Under 9.5% of the sample belongs to the ten largest clones.

The CDR3 contains 14 residues, cysteine and phenylalanine counted. Solely the CDR3 DNA is kept, with 42 bases framed from the first base. The germline V and J ends show losses of 4 bases and 9 bases respectively, and no gene match explains 4 bases of the junction. Read against the paper, the sample's time point label means: pre-sensitization, week 0. The treatment or condition label for this specimen denotes: therapeutic diphenylcyclopropenone sensitization with weekly scalp DPC. At each patch-test visit, blood was drawn before the patch test was applied. Patients were considered eligible if aged 18 to 70, diagnosed with alopecia and deemed suitable for DPC therapy, and patients were excluded if pregnant. Total RNA was isolated from unfractionated whole blood collected in Tempus Blood RNA tubes.

The specimen was whole blood, collected in connection with sensitization to the hapten diphenylcyclopropenone (DPC). The rearranged segments are TRBV12-3 or TRBV12-4 and TRBJ2-1; 12 bases in the junction line up with TRBD1. This sequence originates from a woman aged 18-29 years with alopecia areata. Some clones in this sample may be carry-over from other donors' samples. The encoded CDR3 is CASSSGTGGSEQFF. The nucleotide sequence reads TGTGCCAGCAGTTCTGGGACAGGGGGCAGTGAGCAGTTCTTC.